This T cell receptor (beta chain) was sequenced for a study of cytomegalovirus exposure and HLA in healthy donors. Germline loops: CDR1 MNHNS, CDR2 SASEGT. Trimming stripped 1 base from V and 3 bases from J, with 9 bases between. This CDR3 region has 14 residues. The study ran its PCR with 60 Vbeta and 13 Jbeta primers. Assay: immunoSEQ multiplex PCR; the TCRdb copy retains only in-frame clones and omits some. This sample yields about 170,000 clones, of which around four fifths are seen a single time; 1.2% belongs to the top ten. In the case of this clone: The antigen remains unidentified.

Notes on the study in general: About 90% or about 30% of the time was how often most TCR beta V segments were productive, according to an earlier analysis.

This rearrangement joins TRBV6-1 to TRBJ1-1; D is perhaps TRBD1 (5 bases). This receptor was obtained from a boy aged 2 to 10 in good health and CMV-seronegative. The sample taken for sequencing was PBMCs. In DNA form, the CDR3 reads TGTGCCAGCAGTGAAGTGGACACTTACACTGAAGCTTTCTTT. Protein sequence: CASSEVDTYTEAFF.